The 29 T cell receptor beta chains below come from one sample, sequenced in a study of T cells in women clearing cervical HPV infection. TCRdb keeps only in-frame clones here, not all; method: immunoSEQ multiplex PCR. This table lists 15,000 to 20,000 clones. The sequenced sample was blood buffy coat. The source of these receptors is a woman between 18 and 70 years old with a cervical HPV16 infection that either progressed to CIN3+ or cleared (not recorded which).

Concerning this clone itself: The missing CDR3 end, 3 residues past where the read stops, is filled in from the germline J gene. The chain carries TRBV19 and TRBJ2-2, with 7 positions matching TRBD1. Per germline, CDR1 LNHDA and CDR2 SQIVND (reference sequence). There are 14 residues in the CDR3. CDR3 residues: CASSMTGFNSPLFF. The sequenced CDR3 bases are TGTGCCAGTAGTATGACAGGGTTTAATTCACCG.

Details on this clone: The read stops 3 residues short of the end of the CDR3; the missing end is completed from the germline J gene. The chain carries TRBV11-2 and TRBJ1-6; the D gene is possibly TRBD1 (6 bases). The germline V gene has CDR1 SGHAT and CDR2 FQNNGV. The V end was cut by 0 bases, the J end by 10 bases, with 7 bases between. The CDR3 contains 13 residues. Here the CDR3 reads CASSLEGGSPLHF. CDR3 DNA, as far as it was read: TGTGCCAGCAGCTTAGAAGGGGGATCACCC. The variable domain in full, with the rest retrieved from reference TRBV11-2 and TRBJ1-6, is EAGVAQSPRYKIIEKRQSVAFWCNPISGHATLYWYQQILGQGPKLLIQFQNNGVVDDSQLPKDRFSAERLKGVDSTLKIQPAKLEDSAVYLCASSLEGGSPLHFGNGTRLTVT.

With respect to this clone: The read comes to an end 3 residues before the CDR3 does, leaving the germline J gene to fill in the end. The V gene is TRBV5-1, the J gene TRBJ1-1, with D unresolved. CDR3 size: 13 residues. From germline, CDR1 is SGHRS and CDR2 YFSETQ. Trimming removed 4 bases from V and 6 bases from J, with 13 bases in between. The sequenced CDR3 bases are TGCGCCAGCAGCGCGAAGGGTGGCGCTGAA. Protein: CASSAKGGAE. The full CDR3 is CASSAKGGAEAFF.

On this clone: The CDR3 goes on 3 residues after the read ends, and that part is filled in from the germline J gene. The chain combines TRBV6-1 with TRBJ2-3; 9 nucleotides align to TRBD1. The V gene's germline CDR1 is MNHNS and CDR2 SASEGT. The CDR3 is made up of 15 amino acids. Here the CDR3 reads CASSGGQGHQETQYF. The part of the CDR3 DNA that was read is TGTGCCAGCAGTGGGGGACAGGGCCACCAAGAGACG.

As to this clone: The read terminates 3 residues ahead of where the CDR3 ends, so the germline J gene completes it. The gene calls are TRBV5-5 and TRBJ2-7, with D possibly being TRBD1 (6 bases). This CDR3 region has 13 residues. CDR1 is SGHKS and CDR2 is YYEKEE in the germline V gene (reference sequence). V lost 4 bases and J 0 bases, leaving 8 bases between the germline ends. The covered CDR3 bases are TGTGCCAGCAGCCAGGACAGCTCCTACGAG. It encodes CASSQDSSYE. The whole CDR3 is CASSQDSSYEQYF. The variable domain in full, with the rest retrieved from reference TRBV5-5 and TRBJ2-7, is DAGVTQSPTHLIKTRGQQVTLRCSPISGHKSVSWYQQVLGQGPQFIFQYYEKEERGRGNFPDRFSARQFPNYSSELNVNALLLGDSALYLCASSQDSSYEQYFGPGTRLTVT.

Notes on this clone: The read ends 3 residues early relative to the CDR3; the germline J gene fills the gap. V and J are TRBV5-1 and TRBJ1-2; D is perhaps TRBD1 (6 bases). CDR1 is SGHRS, CDR2 YFSETQ, per germline. The CDR3 totals 15 residues. The covered CDR3 bases are TGCGCCAGCAGCTATCAGAAACGGGGACAAGAGACC. It specifies CASSYQKRGQET. In full, the CDR3 reads CASSYQKRGQETYTF.

Concerning this clone itself: Sequence at one end of the junction differs from germline and may be a read error. The read falls 3 residues short of the CDR3 end, and the missing part is taken from the germline J gene. The chain links TRBV18 to TRBJ1-5, with 9 nucleotides matching TRBD1. This CDR3 comprises 17 residues. Germline CDR1 reads KGHSH; CDR2 reads LQKENI. This chain's CDR3 is CASSPPTGTGSHQPQHF. The CDR3 DNA, read in part, is TGTGCCAGCTCCCCACCTACCGGGACAGGGAGCCATCAGCCC.

The part of the CDR3 DNA that was read is TGCGCCAGCAGCGCCCAACAGGGGGCGGTTTCCTACGAG. Translating it yields CASSAQQGAVSYE. The full CDR3 reads CASSAQQGAVSYEQYF. This sequence joins TRBV5-1 and TRBJ2-7, with TRBD1 matching 9 bases. The read finishes 3 residues shy of the CDR3 end, and the germline J gene is used to complete it. The V gene end was trimmed by 4 bases and the J gene end by 1 base; junction bases not matched to a gene: 9. From germline, CDR1 is SGHRS and CDR2 YFSETQ. This CDR3 has 16 residues.

About this clone: The read ends 3 residues before the CDR3 terminus; that terminus is restored from the germline J gene. The chain uses TRBV30 and TRBJ2-2; no reliable D call. Germline values: CDR1 GTSNPN, CDR2 SVGIG (reference sequence). The CDR3 spans 14 residues. The germline V and J ends were trimmed by 0 bases and 1 base, with 6 bases remaining between them. Incomplete CDR3 DNA: TGTGCCTGGAGTGTACTTCGGAACACCGGGGAG. Translation gives CAWSVLRNTGE. The whole CDR3 reads CAWSVLRNTGELFF.

Notes on this clone: The read is 3 residues too short to cover the CDR3 end, so that end is filled in from the germline J gene. This chain joins TRBV10-1 and TRBJ2-2; weak D call: TRBD1 (6 bases). There are 17 residues in the CDR3. CDR1 is WNHNN and CDR2 is SYGVQD in the germline V gene (reference sequence). Trimming pared 3 bases from V and 0 bases from J, leaving 14 bases between. CDR3 bases read: TGCGCCAGCAGTGAAAGATTCGGGACAACGAACACCGGGGAG. Translating it yields CASSERFGTTNTGE. The whole CDR3 reads CASSERFGTTNTGELFF.

Details on this clone: The read finishes 3 residues shy of the CDR3 end, and the germline J gene is used to complete it. J is TRBJ1-2 and V is TRBV10-3; no definite D call. There are 13 residues in the CDR3. The germline CDR1 and CDR2 sequences are ENHRY and SYGVKD. The ends were cut back, 2 bases at V and 1 base at J, with 5 bases in the middle. CDR3 DNA, as far as it was read: TGTGCCATCAGTGAGACAGTTAACTATGGC. Translated, it gives CAISETVNYG. The entire CDR3 protein is CAISETVNYGYTF.

To note about this clone: The CDR3 end lies 3 residues beyond the end of the read and is filled in from the germline J gene. The chain couples TRBV20-1 to TRBJ2-3; D remains unclear. In germline, CDR1 is DFQATT, CDR2 SNEGSKA (reference sequence). This CDR3 has 15 amino acids. V was clipped by 0 bases and J by 2 bases, with 12 bases between them. The CDR3 bases that were read are TGCAGTGCTAGAGATGGGCTCAAAACCACAGATACG. Protein: CSARDGLKTTDT. The CDR3, in full, reads CSARDGLKTTDTQYF.

CDR3 protein: CASSLARSGKETQYF. The sequenced part of the CDR3 DNA is TGTGCCAGCAGCTTAGCGCGATCGGGGAAAGAGACC. The genes are TRBV7-6 and TRBJ2-5; tentative D call: TRBD2 (5 bases). The CDR3 end lies 3 residues beyond the end of the read and is filled in from the germline J gene. The CDR3 runs to 15 residues. Germline lookup yields CDR1 SGHVS and CDR2 FNYEAQ. The V and J ends lost 0 bases and 3 bases respectively, with 11 bases between them.

For this clone: The read halts 3 residues ahead of the CDR3 end, with the missing end drawn from the germline J gene. The chain combines TRBV7-9 with TRBJ1-1; D is uncertain. V lost 5 bases and J lost 4, with 11 bases in between. This CDR3 spans 13 amino acids. Germline CDR1 SEHNR, CDR2 FQNEAQ (reference sequence). Partial CDR3 DNA: TGTGCCAGCAGCCTCCAGCGTATCACTGAA. It specifies CASSLQRITE. From start to end, the CDR3 is CASSLQRITEAFF.

CDR3 region: CASSADRGRQPQHF. The covered CDR3 bases are TGTGCCAGCAGCGCGGACAGGGGGCGCCAGCCC. V usage is TRBV7-2 and J usage is TRBJ1-5; the match to TRBD1 covers 11 bases. The sequence runs out 3 residues before the end of the CDR3; the remainder is reconstructed from the germline J gene. The germline V gene encodes CDR1 SGHTA and CDR2 FQGNSA. Unmatched junction bases numbered 4, after V lost 5 bases and J lost 7 bases. This CDR3 region has 14 residues. The complete variable domain, with remaining parts taken from reference TRBV7-2 and TRBJ1-5, reads GAGVSQSPSNKVTEKGKDVELRCDPISGHTALYWYRQSLGQGLEFLIYFQGNSAPDKSGLPSDRFSAERTGGSVSTLTIQRTQQEDSAVYLCASSADRGRQPQHFGDGTRLSIL.

The sequenced part of the CDR3 DNA is TGTGCCAGCAGCCCTACGGATACG. Protein: CASSPTDT. The full CDR3 reads CASSPTDTQYF. V gene TRBV7-9 combines with J gene TRBJ2-3; D not resolved. The sequence runs out 3 residues before the end of the CDR3; the remainder is reconstructed from the germline J gene. V shed 5 bases and J shed 6 bases, with 6 bases lying between them. Per germline, CDR1 SEHNR and CDR2 FQNEAQ (reference sequence). This CDR3 comprises 11 residues. Together with reference TRBV7-9 and TRBJ2-3, the CDR3 gives the full variable domain: DTGVSQNPRHKITKRGQNVTFRCDPISEHNRLYWYRQTLGQGPEFLTYFQNEAQLEKSRLLSDRFSAERPKGSFSTLEIQRTEQGDSAMYLCASSPTDTQYFGPGTRLTVL.

Concerning this clone itself: The sequenced fragment ends 3 residues before the CDR3 boundary, so the rest is inferred from the germline J gene. The J gene is TRBJ2-2, the V gene TRBV19; D not resolved. CDR1 is LNHDA and CDR2 is SQIVND in the germline V gene (reference sequence). V lost 9 bases and J lost 1, with 12 bases in between. There are 14 residues in the CDR3. The CDR3 DNA, read in part, is TGTGCCAGCGCAGTAGCAAGGAACACCGGGGAG. This translates into CASAVARNTGE. The whole CDR3 sequence is CASAVARNTGELFF.

As for this clone: The missing CDR3 end, 3 residues past where the read stops, is filled in from the germline J gene. V is TRBV12-3 or TRBV12-4 and J is TRBJ1-2, with D hard to call. V lost 2 bases, J lost 0 bases, and 7 bases lay in between. The CDR3 has 14 amino acids. The CDR3 reads CASSLSTTNYGYTF. CDR3 bases read: TGTGCCAGCAGTTTATCAACAACTAACTATGGC.

Points on this clone: The read ends 3 residues early relative to the CDR3; the germline J gene fills the gap. The chain joins TRBV18 to TRBJ2-4; D may be TRBD2 (6 bases). Germline V gene data show CDR1 as KGHSH and CDR2 as LQKENI. The length of the CDR3 is 16 residues. The sequenced CDR3 bases are TGTGCCAGCTCACCACCGAACGCCCCTAGCGACTATGGT. Protein sequence: CASSPPNAPSDYG. The full CDR3 protein reads CASSPPNAPSDYGQYF.

Regarding this clone: The read halts 3 residues ahead of the CDR3 end, with the missing end drawn from the germline J gene. The chain is built from TRBV7-2 and TRBJ2-3; D not resolved. Germline V gene sequence: CDR1 SGHTA, CDR2 FQGNSA. CDR3 length: 14 amino acids. Partial CDR3 DNA: TGTGCCAGCAGCTTAGTAACGGGTTTTGAGACG. Its translation is CASSLVTGFET. The whole CDR3 protein is CASSLVTGFETQYF.

A remark on this clone: The CDR3 goes on 3 residues after the read ends, and that part is filled in from the germline J gene. V gene TRBV7-8 combines with J gene TRBJ1-2; D might be TRBD1 (6 bases). CDR1 and CDR2 (germline): SGHVS, FQNEAQ. The CDR3 length is 17 residues. Partial CDR3 DNA: TGTGCCAGCAGTCCTCTTGCGGTAGCGGGGGGCACAGATACC. Protein: CASSPLAVAGGTDT. From start to end, the CDR3 is CASSPLAVAGGTDTYTF.

With regard to this clone: The read is 3 residues too short to cover the CDR3 end, so that end is filled in from the germline J gene. V and J are TRBV4-2 and TRBJ2-3; tentatively, D is TRBD1 (6 bases). Germline V lookup: CDR1 LGHNA, CDR2 YNFKEQ. There are 13 residues in the CDR3. CDR3 loop: CASREQGGETQYF. The sequenced part of the CDR3 DNA is TGTGCCAGCAGGGAACAGGGTGGAGAGACG.

In the case of this clone: Coverage ceases 3 residues before the CDR3 finishes, and the germline J gene fills in the end. This chain links TRBV19 with TRBJ2-6, with a weak D call TRBD1 (5 bases). The germline V and J ends were trimmed by 3 bases and 0 bases, with 12 bases remaining between them. The CDR3 spans 17 residues. Germline assignment: CDR1 LNHDA and CDR2 SQIVND (reference sequence). This chain's CDR3 is CASSIGRAFSGANVLTF. The sequenced CDR3 bases are TGTGCCAGTAGTATCGGCAGGGCCTTCTCTGGGGCCAACGTC.

The CDR3 region is CAWDGQNNSPLHF. Incomplete CDR3 DNA: TGTGCCTGGGACGGACAAAATAATTCACCC. The chain combines TRBV30 with TRBJ1-6, with a weak D call TRBD1 (5 bases). The read gets to within 3 residues of the CDR3 end, and the germline J gene fills in the rest. V gave up 5 bases and J gave up 5 bases, with 10 bases separating them. The germline V gene has CDR1 GTSNPN and CDR2 SVGIG (reference sequence). CDR3 length: 13 amino acids.

With respect to this clone: The read ends 3 residues shy of where the CDR3 ends; the end is completed using the germline J gene. The genes are TRBV7-2 and TRBJ2-1; 12 bases line up with TRBD2. Germline CDR1 is SGHTA and CDR2 is FQGNSA. The CDR3 contains 15 residues. V shed 8 bases, J shed 8 bases, and the junction held 10 bases outside the gene matches. CDR3 bases read: TGTGCCAGCCTTACTAGCGGGGGGACAGGCGATGAG. It translates to CASLTSGGTGDE. The complete CDR3 sequence is CASLTSGGTGDEQFF.

As for this clone: The CDR3 end falls 3 residues outside the read, so it is completed with the germline J gene. V is TRBV11-2 and J is TRBJ1-2; D unclear. Per the germline V gene, CDR1 is SGHAT and CDR2 is FQNNGV. The CDR3 is 15 residues long. V was trimmed by 1 base and J by 4 bases, leaving 13 bases between them. The DNA read from the CDR3 is TGTGCCAGCAGCTTAGGCTTCTCAACTAGCTATGGC. It specifies CASSLGFSTSYG. The complete CDR3 reads CASSLGFSTSYGYTF. The whole variable domain, remainder taken from reference TRBV11-2 and TRBJ1-2, is EAGVAQSPRYKIIEKRQSVAFWCNPISGHATLYWYQQILGQGPKLLIQFQNNGVVDDSQLPKDRFSAERLKGVDSTLKIQPAKLEDSAVYLCASSLGFSTSYGYTFGSGTRLTVV.

The sequenced CDR3 bases are TGTGCCAGAAGCTTCCGCAGGGCCGACTACGAG. Translated: CARSFRRADYE. The CDR3 in its entirety is CARSFRRADYEQYF. The chain combines TRBV5-3 with TRBJ2-7; tentative D call: TRBD1 (5 bases). Read coverage stops 3 residues before the CDR3 terminus; the germline J gene supplies the remainder. TRBV5-3 is recorded as an ORF, its role being uncertain. V was cut by 2 bases and J by 3 bases, with 12 bases left in between. The CDR3 runs 14 residues.

Of note for this clone: The read ends 3 residues shy of where the CDR3 ends; the end is completed using the germline J gene. This rearrangement joins TRBV6-2 or TRBV6-3 to TRBJ2-1; tentative D call: TRBD2 (6 bases). The CDR3 has 11 amino acids. The ends were cut back, 8 bases at V and 9 bases at J, with 11 bases in the middle. Germline CDR1 is MNHEY and CDR2 is SVGEGT. This chain's CDR3 is CASLEGSEQFF. CDR3 DNA, as far as it was read: TGTGCCAGCTTGGAGGGGAGTGAG.

Turning to this clone: The CDR3 extends 3 residues past the end of the read, so its final part is completed from the germline J gene. J is TRBJ2-7 and V is TRBV7-9, with TRBD2 matching over 14 bases. The V and J ends lost 5 bases and 3 bases, in that order; junction bases with no gene match: 3. The germline gives CDR1 SEHNR, CDR2 FQNEAQ (reference sequence). This CDR3 region has 15 residues. The CDR3 bases that were read are TGTGCCAGCAGCCCAGGGACTAGCGGGAGCTACGAG. Translation: CASSPGTSGSYE. The entire CDR3 protein reads CASSPGTSGSYEQYF.